Listed here are 24 T cell receptor beta chains from one sample, sequenced in a study of human T cells and chemical hapten exposure. One entry per CDR3 protein results from TCRdb running MiXCR on the RACE reads. The sample yields about 380,000 distinct CDR3 sequences, approximately 5.1% seen once. Time point indicated: pre-sensitization, week 0. The treatment is: therapeutic diphenylcyclopropenone sensitization with weekly scalp DPC. The material sequenced was whole blood, taken in connection with sensitization to the hapten diphenylcyclopropenone (DPC). The receptor source for this set is a woman between 50 and 59 years old with alopecia areata. Some clones in this sample may be carry-over from other donors' samples.

This clonotype was seen many times. CDR3 nucleotide sequence: TGTGCCAGCAGTTTTGTCTCAGACGGGGAGCTGTTTTTT. Its protein product is CASSFVSDGELFF. This sequence joins TRBV12-3 or TRBV12-4 and TRBJ2-2, with unresolved D. V dropped 3 bases and J dropped 7 bases, with 9 bases sitting between them. The CDR3 extends over 13 amino acids.

This clonotype was seen repeatedly, ten times or more. The V gene is TRBV7-2, the J gene TRBJ1-1, with TRBD1 matching over 10 bases. CDR1 is SGHTA and CDR2 is FQGNSA in the germline V gene. Unmatched junction bases numbered 2, after V lost 5 bases and J lost 8 bases. There are 12 residues in the CDR3. In nucleotides, the CDR3 is TGTGCCAGCAGCCTGGACAGGGGGGAAGCTTTCTTT. Its translation is CASSLDRGEAFF.

The sample holds a few counts of this clonotype. The rearrangement links TRBV14 to TRBJ1-1; no firm D call. The CDR3 loop spans 12 amino acids. Trimming shortened V by 3 bases and J by 4 bases, and 6 bases separated the two germline ends. Germline loops: CDR1 SGHDN, CDR2 FVKESK. Here the CDR3 DNA reads TGTGCCAGCAGCCAGGGTCTCACTGAAGCTTTCTTT. It encodes CASSQGLTEAFF.

This clonotype was picked up many times. The chain couples TRBV25-1 to TRBJ2-1, with D possibly being TRBD1 or TRBD2 (5 bases each). Germline loops: CDR1 MGHDK, CDR2 SYGVNS. Trimming removed 8 bases at V and 10 bases at J, with 12 bases between. The CDR3 is 11 residues long. The chain's CDR3 is CASEGYREQFF. The CDR3 coding sequence is TGTGCCAGCGAGGGGTACAGGGAGCAGTTCTTC.

This clonotype was detected ten times or more. V gene TRBV10-3 combines with J gene TRBJ2-3; TRBD2 matches at 7 bases. This CDR3 contains 14 residues. Germline CDR1 reads ENHRY; CDR2 reads SYGVKD. The ends lost 2 bases at V and 2 bases at J; junction bases unmatched: 1. The CDR3 region has the DNA TGTGCCATCAGTGAGGCGGGAGCCACAGATACGCAGTATTTT. This translates into CAISEAGATDTQYF.

This sequence joins TRBV7-6 and TRBJ2-1; D possibly uses TRBD1 or TRBD2 (5 bases each). The germline V gene has CDR1 SGHVS and CDR2 FNYEAQ. The CDR3 sequence is 14 residues long. The germline V and J ends were trimmed by 5 bases and 8 bases, with 16 bases remaining between them. CDR3 in amino acids: CASSPDGTGYEQFF. DNA of the CDR3: TGTGCCAGCAGCCCCGACGGGACCGGGTATGAGCAGTTCTTC.

At least ten counts were recorded for this clonotype. V gene TRBV6-5 combines with J gene TRBJ2-2; 8 bases are shared with TRBD1. The germline V gene has CDR1 MNHEY and CDR2 SVGAGI. V lost 7 bases to trimming and J lost 3 bases; unmatched junction nucleotides: 13. The CDR3 extends over 17 amino acids. DNA of the CDR3: TGTGCCAGCATTCCCCTCGCAGGGGGCTTATACACCGGGGAGCTGTTTTTT. Its translation: CASIPLAGGLYTGELFF.

The chain carries TRBV5-1 and TRBJ2-5, with D unresolved. This CDR3 has 15 residues. Germline assignment: CDR1 SGHRS and CDR2 YFSETQ. Trimming shortened V by 2 bases and J by 5 bases, and 16 bases separated the two germline ends. The CDR3 is CASSLGSSTRETQYF. CDR3 DNA sequence: TGCGCCAGCAGCTTAGGGTCATCCACCAGGGAGACCCAGTACTTC.

There are many counts of this clonotype. This CDR3 reads CSARDVRSSYNEQFF. DNA of the CDR3: TGCAGTGCTAGAGATGTCCGTAGCTCCTACAATGAGCAGTTCTTC. V usage is TRBV20-1 and J usage is TRBJ2-1; no clear D. Germline values: CDR1 DFQATT, CDR2 SNEGSKA (reference sequence). Trimming pared 0 bases from V and 0 bases from J, leaving 9 bases between. The CDR3 is 15 amino acids.

This clonotype was observed at least ten times. The chain links TRBV9 to TRBJ2-7, with TRBD2 matching 8 bases. Losses at the gene ends were 4 bases for V and 6 bases for J; bases not matched to a gene: 6. This CDR3 region has 13 residues. The germline CDR1 and CDR2 sequences are SGDLS and YYNGEE. CDR3 amino acids: CASSPGLASEQYF. As DNA, the CDR3 is TGTGCCAGCAGCCCCGGACTAGCATCCGAGCAGTACTTC.

This chain links TRBV15 with TRBJ1-2; D is undetermined. Germline values: CDR1 LNHNV, CDR2 YYDKDF (reference sequence). The V end was cut by 8 bases, the J end by 8 bases, with 18 bases between. The CDR3 has 13 residues. DNA for the CDR3: TGTGCCACCCAGCCGGGCACCGAAGACGGCTACACCTTC. Its protein product is CATQPGTEDGYTF.

This clonotype has more than one count but fewer than ten. The rearrangement joins TRBV7-2 to TRBJ2-5; weak D call: TRBD2 (6 bases). The CDR3 loop spans 14 amino acids. Germline V gene sequence: CDR1 SGHTA, CDR2 FQGNSA. Trimming stripped 3 bases from V and 1 base from J, with 9 bases between. This CDR3 reads CASSFISGQETQYF. The CDR3 region has the DNA TGTGCCAGCAGCTTTATTAGCGGCCAAGAGACCCAGTACTTC.

At least ten counts were recorded for this clonotype. The chain couples TRBV12-3 or TRBV12-4 to TRBJ2-3; no clear D. The V gene lost 3 bases and the J gene lost 5 bases, with 6 bases spanning the gap. The CDR3 spans 12 residues. DNA of the CDR3: TGTGCCAGCAGTTTCGGTCAAGATACGCAGTATTTT. This encodes CASSFGQDTQYF.

Turning to this clonotype: With a much larger clone just one base away, this may be a read error. V gene TRBV11-2 combines with J gene TRBJ2-5, with no clear D. V lost 5 bases and J lost 3, with 13 bases in between. Germline V gene data show CDR1 as SGHAT and CDR2 as FQNNGV. CDR3 size: 14 residues. Here the CDR3 reads CASSLSGFEETQYF. CDR3 bases: TGTGCCAGCAGCCTCAGTGGTTTCGAAGAGACCCAGTACTTC.

This clonotype was picked up many times. This chain joins TRBV29-1 and TRBJ2-6; D gene unclear. Looked up from germline, CDR1 is SQVTM and CDR2 is ANQGSEA. This CDR3 spans 16 amino acids. The V and J ends lost 1 base and 0 bases respectively, with 10 bases between them. The CDR3 is CSVEGVPNSGANVLTF. CDR3 in DNA: TGCAGCGTTGAAGGCGTCCCCAACTCTGGGGCCAACGTCCTGACTTTC. The full variable domain, with the rest looked up from reference TRBV29-1 and TRBJ2-6, is SAVISQKPSRDICQRGTSLTIQCQVDSQVTMMFWYRQQPGQSLTLIATANQGSEATYESGFVIDKFPISRPNLTFSTLTVSNMSPEDSSIYLCSVEGVPNSGANVLTFGAGSRLTVL.

Turning to this clonotype: A much larger clone is a single base away; this may be a read error. This CDR3 is CANSPEGQEAFF. The DNA of the CDR3 is TGTGCCAACAGTCCGGAGGGACAGGAGGCTTTCTTT. The chain carries TRBV12-3 or TRBV12-4 and TRBJ1-1; TRBD1 matches 8 bases. The CDR3 has 12 amino acids.

This clonotype was seen ten or more times. This chain joins TRBV24-1 and TRBJ1-1; D is possibly TRBD1 (6 bases). Germline-derived CDR1 and CDR2 are KGHDR and SFDVKD. CDR3 length: 12 amino acids. V gave up 12 bases and J gave up 1 base, with 11 bases separating them. The CDR3 protein is CAPRTANTEAFF. For the CDR3, the DNA is TGTGCCCCAAGGACAGCGAACACTGAAGCTTTCTTT.

This clonotype was found a few times. The chain uses TRBV27 and TRBJ1-1, with D possibly being TRBD1 (6 bases). The V and J ends lost 7 bases and 4 bases respectively, with 16 bases between them. In germline, CDR1 is MNHEY, CDR2 SMNVEV (reference sequence). This CDR3 is 14 amino acids long. CDR3 DNA sequence: TGTGCCAGCACCCAAGTAACAGGGATCACTGAAGCTTTCTTT. Translating it yields CASTQVTGITEAFF.

This sequence joins TRBV4-2 and TRBJ2-3, with D tentatively TRBD2 (6 bases). Germline CDR1 and CDR2: LGHNA and YNFKEQ. CDR3 size: 16 residues. With 0 bases removed from V and 0 bases from J, the gap between germline ends came to 10 bases. This CDR3 reads CASSQEAGLSTDTQYF. CDR3 in DNA: TGTGCCAGCAGCCAAGAGGCGGGGCTCAGCACAGATACGCAGTATTTT.

This clonotype was observed a few times. V gene TRBV12-3 or TRBV12-4 combines with J gene TRBJ1-2; 9 bases line up with TRBD1. This CDR3 has 14 amino acids. Losses at the gene ends were 6 bases for V and 4 bases for J; bases not matched to a gene: 6. CDR3 amino acids: CASRYGQGSYGYTF. Here the CDR3 DNA reads TGTGCCAGCAGATACGGACAGGGGAGCTATGGCTACACCTTC.

A few counts support this clonotype. The rearrangement links TRBV7-9 to TRBJ1-6; D is uncertain. The CDR3 has 13 amino acids. Germline lookup yields CDR1 SEHNR and CDR2 FQNEAQ (reference sequence). The V gene lost 7 bases and the J gene lost 8 bases, with 12 bases spanning the gap. CDR3 in DNA: TGTGCCAGCACCGATGGACGCTATTCACCCCTCCACTTT. Its translation is CASTDGRYSPLHF. Filled out from reference TRBV7-9 and TRBJ1-6, the complete variable domain reads DTGVSQNPRHKITKRGQNVTFRCDPISEHNRLYWYRQTLGQGPEFLTYFQNEAQLEKSRLLSDRFSAERPKGSFSTLEIQRTEQGDSAMYLCASTDGRYSPLHFGNGTRLTVT.

At least ten counts were recorded for this clonotype. The J gene is TRBJ2-3, the V gene TRBV20-1, with 10 bases fitting TRBD2. CDR3 length equals 15 residues. V was pared by 0 bases and J by 8 bases, with 8 bases of the junction left unmatched. CDR1 is DFQATT and CDR2 is SNEGSKA in the germline V gene (reference sequence). The CDR3 protein is CSARDRLAGVGTQYF. CDR3 DNA sequence: TGCAGTGCTAGAGATCGGCTAGCGGGAGTGGGTACGCAGTATTTT.

This clonotype was detected many times. This chain links TRBV9 with TRBJ1-1, with D unclear. The germline V gene encodes CDR1 SGDLS and CDR2 YYNGEE. This CDR3 has 12 amino acids. The V gene lost 3 bases and the J gene lost 11 bases, with 14 bases spanning the gap. The CDR3: CASSAAAGEAFF. DNA of the CDR3: TGTGCCAGCAGCGCTGCTGCCGGGGAGGCTTTCTTT.

In its sample, this clonotype was seen a few times. The J gene is TRBJ2-7, the V gene TRBV20-1; D might be TRBD1 or TRBD2, each matching 6 bases. The CDR3 is 14 amino acids. Germline assignment: CDR1 DFQATT and CDR2 SNEGSKA (reference sequence). Between the trimmed V and J ends, which lost 6 bases and 3 bases, there was a span of 18 bases. CDR3 residues: CSAPTGALSYEQYF. The DNA of the CDR3 is TGCAGTGCCCCCACGGGGGCGCTTAGCTACGAGCAGTACTTC.